The 26 T cell receptor beta chains presented below share a single source sample, sequenced in a study of blood T cell repertoires in COVID-19. The repertoire was sequenced with immunoSEQ multiplex PCR; TCRdb's copy has only in-frame clones and lacks some. Among tens of thousands of clones listed, about 87% were seen once. The specimen sequenced was peripheral blood. These receptors were taken from a man over 45 with active COVID-19.

This chain connects TRBV7-6 to TRBJ2-2; perhaps TRBD1 as D (6 bases). Trimming stripped 3 bases from V and 6 bases from J, with 14 bases between. This CDR3 spans 15 amino acids. Germline V gene data show CDR1 as SGHVS and CDR2 as FNYEAQ. The CDR3 DNA is TGTGCCAGCAGCTTCTCGGGAAGGGGGTCCGGGGAGCTGTTTTTT. It codes for CASSFSGRGSGELFF.

The CDR3 reads CSVSGHLLLGYTF. CDR3 sequence (DNA): TGCAGCGTTTCCGGACACTTGCTTCTAGGCTACACCTTC. The chain employs TRBV29-1 and TRBJ1-2; possible D gene TRBD1, 5 bases. CDR1 is SQVTM, CDR2 ANQGSEA, per germline. The CDR3 has 13 amino acids. V shed 5 bases and J shed 8 bases, with 18 bases lying between them.

A single count supports this clone. A read error may produce the germline difference seen at one junction end. This chain connects TRBV5-1 to TRBJ2-7, with 12 nucleotides matching TRBD2. In germline, CDR1 is SGHRS, CDR2 YFSETQ. This CDR3 comprises 15 residues. The CDR3 reads CASSLGTSGTPTYHF. The DNA of the CDR3 is TGCGCCAGCAGCTTGGGGACTAGCGGGACCCCTACTTACCACTTC.

This clone was seen a single time. The chain combines TRBV24-1 with TRBJ2-5; possible D gene TRBD1, 5 bases. The V end lost 5 bases, the J end lost 6 bases, and 9 bases lay between the germline ends. Germline values: CDR1 KGHDR, CDR2 SFDVKD. The CDR3 has 12 residues. CDR3 DNA: TGTGCCACCAGTGGGTCAGGGAAGACCCAGTACTTC. This gives the protein CATSGSGKTQYF.

The chain employs TRBV9 and TRBJ2-1, with 12 positions matching TRBD2. This CDR3 has 16 residues. Per germline, CDR1 SGDLS and CDR2 YYNGEE. The J segment lost 1 base and the V segment lost 3 bases, leaving 2 bases of the junction unmatched. For the CDR3, the DNA is TGTGCCAGCAGCGCTACTAGCGGGAGGTCCTACAATGAGCAGTTCTTC. It translates to CASSATSGRSYNEQFF.

This sequence joins TRBV7-9 and TRBJ1-2; D not certain. Germline CDR1 reads SEHNR; CDR2 reads FQNEAQ (reference sequence). Trimming cost V 4 bases and J 8 bases, with 17 bases left between them. CDR3 length: 14 amino acids. This CDR3 is CASSSGRAREGYTF. The CDR3 region has the DNA TGTGCCAGCAGCTCTGGACGGGCGAGGGAGGGCTACACCTTC.

This chain uses TRBV21-1 with TRBJ2-7; the table assigns TRBD1, which was not confirmed against the DNA. TRBV21-1 constitutes a pseudogene. The CDR3 covers 15 residues. The CDR3 here is CASSIEGQRSYEQYF. CDR3 in DNA: TGTGCCAGCAGTATCGAGGGACAGCGCTCCTACGAGCAGTACTTC.

The CDR3 DNA reads as TGTGCCAGCAGCTTGGAGTCAAGAGGCGGTGGGACCCAGTACTTC. Its translation is CASSLESRGGGTQYF. The chain employs TRBV5-6 and TRBJ2-5; D unresolved. V lost 0 bases to trimming and J lost 7 bases, with 16 bases between them. The CDR3 has 15 residues. The germline gives CDR1 SGHDT, CDR2 YYEEEE.

V gene TRBV15 combines with J gene TRBJ2-3; 11 bases fit TRBD2. The CDR3 sequence is 16 residues long. J gave up 0 bases and V 5 bases, and 4 bases lay outside the gene matches. Germline CDR1 reads LNHNV; CDR2 reads YYDKDF (reference sequence). CDR3 in amino acids: CATSSRLAGSTDTQYF. The CDR3 DNA is TGTGCCACCAGCTCCCGACTAGCGGGAAGCACAGATACGCAGTATTTT.

V usage is TRBV25-1 and J usage is TRBJ1-1, with a weak D call TRBD1 (6 bases). Germline-derived CDR1 and CDR2 are MGHDK and SYGVNS. V lost 4 bases and J 2 bases, leaving 11 bases between the germline ends. This CDR3 has 14 amino acids. DNA of the CDR3: TGTGCCAGCAGTGTCACAGGGAGAAACACTGAAGCTTTCTTT. Its protein is CASSVTGRNTEAFF.

The chain is built from TRBV19 and TRBJ2-2; TRBD1 is a possible D gene (6 bases). This CDR3 has 15 residues. Trimming pared 6 bases from V and 4 bases from J, leaving 15 bases between. CDR1 is LNHDA, CDR2 SQIVND, per germline (reference sequence). This CDR3 is CASRTGGASTGELFF. CDR3 DNA sequence: TGTGCCAGTAGGACTGGGGGCGCGAGCACCGGGGAGCTGTTTTTT. Full variable domain (remainder filled in from reference TRBV19 and TRBJ2-2): DGGITQSPKYLFRKEGQNVTLSCEQNLNHDAMYWYRQDPGQGLRLIYYSQIVNDFQKGDIAEGYSVSREKKESFPLTVTSAQKNPTAFYLCASRTGGASTGELFFGEGSRLTVL.

The chain is built from TRBV28 and TRBJ2-3; TRBD2 aligns across 9 bases. In germline, CDR1 is MDHEN, CDR2 SYDVKM. The CDR3 has 15 amino acids. The trim removed 4 bases at V and 3 bases at J, leaving 5 bases unmatched. In DNA form, the CDR3 reads TGTGCCAGCAGTTCGGCTAGCGGGGAAACAGATACGCAGTATTTT. This translates into CASSSASGETDTQYF.

This clone was picked up one time. The chain combines TRBV11-3 with TRBJ2-7, with 13 bases matching TRBD2. The CDR3 loop spans 15 amino acids. The germline CDR1 and CDR2 sequences are SGHNT and YENEEA. J lost 5 bases, V lost 4 bases, and 5 bases had no gene match. CDR3 protein: CASSSRGLAGNEQYF. DNA of the CDR3: TGTGCCAGCAGCTCACGGGGACTAGCGGGAAACGAGCAGTACTTC.

This clone was observed at least ten times. The V call is TRBV7-9, the J call TRBJ1-4; D remains ambiguous. The CDR3 covers 15 residues. The V gene lost 1 base and the J gene lost 0 bases, with 6 bases spanning the gap. Germline V CDR1 and CDR2: SEHNR, FQNEAQ (reference sequence). The CDR3 protein is CASSLERATNEKLFF. CDR3 nucleotide sequence: TGTGCCAGCAGCTTAGAGAGGGCAACTAATGAAAAACTGTTTTTT.

The CDR3 sequence: CASSPTIIRGLLNTEAFF. CDR3 DNA sequence: TGTGCCAGCAGCCCAACCATAATCAGGGGGCTTTTGAACACTGAAGCTTTCTTT. The chain couples TRBV6-2 or TRBV6-3 to TRBJ1-1; 8 bases map to TRBD1. The V and J ends lost 6 bases and 0 bases, in that order; junction bases with no gene match: 15. The germline CDR1 and CDR2 sequences are MNHEY and SVGEGT. This CDR3 is 18 amino acids long.

V and J are TRBV5-1 and TRBJ1-1; D is perhaps TRBD1 (5 bases). The germline gives CDR1 SGHRS, CDR2 YFSETQ. V lost 2 bases and J 1 base, leaving 12 bases between the germline ends. The CDR3 is made up of 15 amino acids. CDR3 loop: CASSFGGSGNTEAFF. CDR3 coding DNA: TGCGCCAGCAGCTTTGGGGGGTCGGGGAACACTGAAGCTTTCTTT.

V gene TRBV7-2 combines with J gene TRBJ2-2; perhaps TRBD1 as D (6 bases). Trimming left V 2 bases short and J 4 bases short, with 14 bases between. Germline V lookup: CDR1 SGHTA, CDR2 FQGNSA. The CDR3 has 16 residues. The CDR3 region is CASSLFGGAATGELFF. The CDR3 nucleotides read TGTGCCAGCAGCTTATTTGGGGGCGCTGCCACCGGGGAGCTGTTTTTT.

There are a few counts of this clone. The J gene is TRBJ1-5, the V gene TRBV6-5; maybe TRBD1 (6 bases). Germline V CDR1 and CDR2: MNHEY, SVGAGI. Trimming took 6 bases from V and 4 from J, leaving 16 bases between them. This CDR3 spans 15 amino acids. CDR3 bases: TGTGCCAGCAGCTCTGGGGGGGCCCCAAATCAGCCCCAGCATTTT. Its translation is CASSSGGAPNQPQHF.

Written as DNA, the CDR3 is TGTGCCAGTAGTATAAGGCTAGCGGGAGGGCTGTACGAGCAGTACTTC. Protein: CASSIRLAGGLYEQYF. The chain joins TRBV19 to TRBJ2-7; 12 nucleotides agree with TRBD2. J lost 4 bases, V lost 2 bases, and 6 bases had no gene match. The CDR3 sequence is 16 residues long. Germline V CDR1 and CDR2: LNHDA, SQIVND (reference sequence).

The chain couples TRBV6-5 to TRBJ1-1; 8 bases match TRBD1. CDR1 is MNHEY and CDR2 is SVGAGI in the germline V gene. Trimming took 6 bases from V and 6 from J; bases not matched to a gene: 12. This CDR3 has 15 amino acids. CDR3 region: CASSRKDRAGAEAFF. The CDR3 DNA reads as TGTGCCAGCAGCAGAAAGGACAGGGCCGGCGCTGAAGCTTTCTTT.

The chain carries TRBV11-2 and TRBJ1-5; 10 positions agree with TRBD1. The V segment lost 5 bases and the J segment 7 bases; nucleotides outside the gene matches: 11. The CDR3 is made up of 16 amino acids. From germline, CDR1 is SGHAT and CDR2 FQNNGV. CDR3 protein: CASSPGTGDGLQPQHF. The CDR3 DNA sequence: TGTGCCAGCAGCCCAGGGACAGGGGACGGTTTGCAGCCCCAGCATTTT.

The rearrangement uses TRBV4-3 and TRBJ2-2; TRBD2 might be the D (5 bases). Germline-derived CDR1 and CDR2 are LGHNA and YSLEER. Trimming removed 4 bases at V and 3 bases at J, with 9 bases between. The CDR3 totals 14 residues. The CDR3, as DNA: TGCGCCAGCAGCCGGGAGAGTGACACCGGGGAGCTGTTTTTT. Translated: CASSRESDTGELFF.

This rearrangement joins TRBV9 to TRBJ2-1, with 11 bases that match TRBD2. CDR1 is SGDLS and CDR2 is YYNGEE in the germline V gene. CDR3 length: 18 amino acids. V was pared by 4 bases and J by 7 bases, with 16 bases of the junction left unmatched. DNA of the CDR3: TGTGCCAGCAGCCCGAGAGGTGGTAGCGGGAGGGCCGGTAATGAGCAGTTCTTC. This sequence encodes CASSPRGGSGRAGNEQFF.

The V and J genes are TRBV11-2 and TRBJ1-3; 7 bases align to TRBD1. There are 15 residues in the CDR3. The germline V gene has CDR1 SGHAT and CDR2 FQNNGV. V lost 0 bases and J lost 3; bases outside the gene matches: 2. The CDR3 DNA follows: TGTGCCAGCAGCTTAGAGAGGACAGGTGGAAACACCATATATTTT. Translated, it gives CASSLERTGGNTIYF.

This clone has just one count. The chain uses TRBV6-2 or TRBV6-3 and TRBJ1-2, with 7 bases that match TRBD1. This CDR3 region has 14 residues. CDR1 and CDR2 from the germline V gene are MNHEY and SVGEGT. Trimming cost V 4 bases and J 2 bases; bases outside gene matches: 4. CDR3 protein: CASSSPTGNYGYTF. The CDR3 coding sequence is TGTGCCAGCAGTTCCCCGACAGGGAACTATGGCTACACCTTC.

The DNA of the CDR3 is TGTGCCAGCAGCCAACGCGGGAGAATGCCCGGGGAGCTGTTTTTT. Encoded protein: CASSQRGRMPGELFF. The V call is TRBV4-2, the J call TRBJ2-2; TRBD2 agrees at 7 bases. Germline assignment: CDR1 LGHNA and CDR2 YNFKEQ. CDR3 length: 15 amino acids. The trim removed 2 bases at V and 6 bases at J, leaving 6 bases unmatched.